What follows describes a single T cell receptor (beta chain). The antigen remains unidentified. The sample belongs to a study of shared clonotypes between healthy human individuals. Points from the study as a whole: Sequencing depth was predicted to influence how clonotypes are shared among donors. Tissues were not sampled, only blood, and their repertoires likely differ.

CDR3 length: 15 amino acids. The germline V gene has CDR1 MNHEY and CDR2 SVGAGI. V lost 5 bases, J lost 4 bases, and 15 bases lay in between. Generated by immunoSEQ multiplex PCR, the TCRdb table keeps only in-frame clones and is missing some. Of roughly 510,000 clones in the sample, almost 80% are singletons; the top ten hold roughly an eighth. This sequence originates from a woman in her thirties or forties in good health. Some clones in this sample may be carry-over from other donors' samples. The rearrangement joins TRBV6-5 to TRBJ2-1; TRBD1 might be the D (6 bases). The sample comprised PBMCs. The CDR3 is CASSRGTSNYNEQFF. The CDR3 DNA reads as TGTGCCAGCAGTAGAGGGACATCGAATTACAATGAGCAGTTCTTC.